This TCR beta chain was captured in a study of early T cells in non-severe SARS-CoV-2 infection. This clonotype appeared many times. V was pared by 0 bases and J by 11 bases, with 7 bases between. The germline V gene has CDR1 LGHDT and CDR2 YNNKEL (reference sequence). This CDR3 has 12 amino acids. Individual cDNA molecules received unique molecular identifiers. TCRdb independently ran MiXCR on the 5' RACE reads; one entry per CDR3 protein. In the table there are more than 25,000 distinct CDR3 sequences, over 2.5% of which are singletons. Sequences were obtained from whole blood. This chain joins TRBV3-1 and TRBJ1-4; D is ambiguous. The receptor comes from an adult who was a healthcare worker with PCR-confirmed SARS-CoV-2 infection or an uninfected control (not recorded which). The CDR3, as DNA: TGTGCCAGCAGCCAAGAGGGTCGGAAACTGTTTTTT. This codes for CASSQEGRKLFF.